These T cell receptor beta chains were read from a single sample in a study of blood T cell repertoires in COVID-19. TCRdb's table, derived via immunoSEQ multiplex PCR, lists solely in-frame clones and lacks some. The sample shows under 150,000 clones, more than 80% of them seen only once. The sequencing sample was made of peripheral blood. Every receptor here comes from a woman in her thirties or forties with acute or convalescent COVID-19. Both conserved end residues are part of each CDR3. A D gene is named only where the DNA matches it firmly. Clone sizes are given selectively: once, few, many, or a class where the clone is expanded.

d_gene,abundance,v_gene,j_gene,CDR3nt,CDR3aa
TRBD2,-,TRBV6-6,TRBJ2-3,TGTGCCAGCAAATCGGGGGGTTCCACAGATACGCAGTATTTT,CASKSGGSTDTQYF
TRBD1,-,TRBV12-5,TRBJ1-4,TGTGCTAGTGGCGCCGGAGACAGGGACGATGAAAAACTGTTTTTT,CASGAGDRDDEKLFF
TRBD2,-,TRBV5-1,TRBJ2-5,TGCGCCAGCAGCTTCAGCGGGGGAATCTTAGAGACCCAGTACTTC,CASSFSGGILETQYF
-,-,TRBV9,TRBJ1-1,TGTGCCAGCAGCGAGAGGGGAGGGAACACTGAAGCTTTCTTT,CASSERGGNTEAFF
TRBD1,-,TRBV7-2,TRBJ2-1,TGTGCCAGCAGCTTCCGGGACAGGGGGAAAAGTGAGCAGTTCTTC,CASSFRDRGKSEQFF
-,-,TRBV7-9,TRBJ2-7,TGTGCCAGCAGCTCACAGGGATACGAGCAGTACTTC,CASSSQGYEQYF
-,-,TRBV11-2,TRBJ1-6,TGTGCCAGCAGCTTAATGCAGTACTCACCCCTCCACTTT,CASSLMQYSPLHF
-,-,TRBV5-1,TRBJ1-2,TGCGCCAGCAGCTTGCTGTGGGGCTCCACCATAGCTAACTATGGCTACACCTTC,CASSLLWGSTIANYGYTF
-,few,TRBV4-3,TRBJ1-1,TGCGCCAGCAGCCAAGATTGGTCCCCCCTACTCCAGGGTTTT,CASSQDWSPLLQGF
-,-,TRBV5-1,TRBJ1-4,TGCGCCAGCAGCAGCGGGACACCAACTAATGAAAAACTGTTTTTT,CASSSGTPTNEKLFF
TRBD2,-,TRBV6-1,TRBJ2-3,TGTGCCAGCAGTGAACTGGGACTAGCGGGGGGGCAGGATCCAGATACGCAGTATTTT,CASSELGLAGGQDPDTQYF
-,-,TRBV29-1,TRBJ1-2,TGCAGCGTTGAAGATCTGGATAAAGAGGGCTTTTATGGCTACACCTTC,CSVEDLDKEGFYGYTF
-,-,TRBV4-3,TRBJ2-3,TGCGCCAGCGGGGGGGCCGTTGCAGATACGCAGTATTTT,CASGGAVADTQYF
-,-,TRBV30,TRBJ1-4,TGTGCCTGGGGGGCGGACGGACCTGAGGAAAAACTGTTTTTT,CAWGADGPEEKLFF
TRBD1,-,TRBV5-1,TRBJ2-5,TGCGCCAGCAGCTTCAGCGGGACAGGGGAAGAGACCCAGTACTTC,CASSFSGTGEETQYF
TRBD1,-,TRBV5-1,TRBJ1-1,TGCGCCAGCAGCTTGCATGGACAGGGGATCACTGAAGCTTTCTTT,CASSLHGQGITEAFF
TRBD1,few,TRBV6-5,TRBJ2-1,TGTGCCAGCAGTCCCAAGGGGGCTGAGCAGTTCTTC,CASSPKGAEQFF
-,-,TRBV11-2,TRBJ2-7,TGTGCCAGCAGCTTAGAGACAGCTCTCCACGAGCAGTACTTC,CASSLETALHEQYF
TRBD1,-,TRBV5-1,TRBJ2-1,TGCGCCAGCAGCTTCGGACAGGGGTACAATGAGCAGTTCTTC,CASSFGQGYNEQFF
TRBD1,-,TRBV4-2,TRBJ1-2,TGTGCCAGCAGCCAACATCGTACCGGGACAGGGGGCGCGGATGGCTACACCTTC,CASSQHRTGTGGADGYTF
-,-,TRBV6-5,TRBJ1-3,TGTGCCAGCAGTTACTCGGGGGGTACTGGAAACACCATATATTTT,CASSYSGGTGNTIYF
-,-,TRBV3-1/TRBV3-2,TRBJ1-6,TGTGCCAGCAGCCCTGGACTGGGGTGGGTAGGGACACCCCTCCACTTT,CASSPGLGWVGTPLHF
-,-,TRBV12-5,TRBJ2-3,TGTGCTAGTGCGAATCCTCCCCGGGGGGCGGGGGGCACAGATACGCAGTATTTT,CASANPPRGAGGTDTQYF
TRBD2,once,TRBV19,TRBJ2-3,TGTGCCAGTAGTGAGGCGGGGGGGCAAGATACGCAGTATTTT,CASSEAGGQDTQYF
-,-,TRBV6-1,TRBJ2-7,TGTGCCAGCAGTGACAGGGTCTACGAGCAGTACTTC,CASSDRVYEQYF
-,once,TRBV5-6,TRBJ1-2,TGTGCCAGCAGCTTGATGGCGGACTATGGCTACACCTTC,CASSLMADYGYTF
-,-,TRBV30,TRBJ1-1,TGTGCCTGGACTACAGGGAACACTGAAGCTTTCTTT,CAWTTGNTEAFF
TRBD1,-,TRBV6-2/TRBV6-3,TRBJ1-1,TGTGCCAGCAGTTACGCAGGGGGGACTGAAGCTTTCTTT,CASSYAGGTEAFF
-,-,TRBV12-5,TRBJ1-1,TGTGCTAGTGGTCCGTCAGGGTTCACTGAAGCTTTCTTT,CASGPSGFTEAFF
-,-,TRBV7-9,TRBJ1-2,TGTGCCAGCAGCCCGGAGTTGAACTATGGCTACACCTTC,CASSPELNYGYTF
-,-,TRBV30,TRBJ1-6,TGTGCCTGGAGTGGGGGGAGGGGCGATTCACCCCTCCACTTT,CAWSGGRGDSPLHF
-,-,TRBV6-5,TRBJ1-5,TGTGCCAGCGGAGTAGAGTACAATCAGCCCCAGCATTTT,CASGVEYNQPQHF
-,-,TRBV7-9,TRBJ2-7,TGTGCCAGCAGCTCCCCCTTGGGGGCCCCTGATTCCTACGAGCAGTACTTC,CASSSPLGAPDSYEQYF
-,few,TRBV11-2,TRBJ2-3,TGTGCCAGCAGCTTAGATGGAGGTCCCACATGGGCAGATACGCAGTATTTT,CASSLDGGPTWADTQYF
TRBD2,-,TRBV9,TRBJ2-1,TGTGCCAGCAGCGCCCGTCTGGCGGGGGGGCAAGAGCAGTTCTTC,CASSARLAGGQEQFF
TRBD1,-,TRBV24-1,TRBJ2-7,TGTGCCACCAGTGACCCCCGGACAGGGACCTACGAGCAGTACTTC,CATSDPRTGTYEQYF
TRBD1,-,TRBV6-6,TRBJ2-3,TGTGCCAGCAGCCTGGGACAGACCAATACGCAGTATTTT,CASSLGQTNTQYF
-,-,TRBV6-6,TRBJ1-1,TGTGCCAGCTCCCAGGGGATGAACACTGAAGCTTTCTTT,CASSQGMNTEAFF
-,-,TRBV4-1,TRBJ1-2,TGCGCCAGCAGCCAAGGCGCAGGTGACTATGGCTACACCTTC,CASSQGAGDYGYTF
TRBD1,once,TRBV19,TRBJ2-7,TGTGCCAGTAGTATCGGGACAGGACCGCTCTACGAGCAGTACTTC,CASSIGTGPLYEQYF
-,-,TRBV7-9,TRBJ1-1,TGTGCCAGCAGCCACAGGTCTGTGGACACTGAAGCTTTCTTT,CASSHRSVDTEAFF
-,-,TRBV19,TRBJ1-5,TGTGCCAGTAGTATATCGTCACAGGTCTTGCAGCCCCAGCATTTT,CASSISSQVLQPQHF
-,-,TRBV30,TRBJ1-4,TGTGCCTGGAGTTCCCTCCTACAGGGCGCAACTAATGAAAAACTGTTTTTT,CAWSSLLQGATNEKLFF
-,-,TRBV2,TRBJ2-1,TGTGCCAGCAGTGAGGCTGCCCGGGTCTCCGGGGAGCAGTTCTTC,CASSEAARVSGEQFF
TRBD1,-,TRBV7-2,TRBJ1-2,TGTGCCAGCACTCCCCAGGGGGACGGCTATGGCTACACCTTC,CASTPQGDGYGYTF
-,-,TRBV6-5,TRBJ2-1,TGTGCCAGCAGTCAGGGGCGGAATGAGCAGTTCTTC,CASSQGRNEQFF
TRBD1,-,TRBV9,TRBJ2-7,TGTGCCAGCAGCGTAGACGGGCAGGGGGTGCGGGAGCAGTACTTC,CASSVDGQGVREQYF
-,-,TRBV6-5,TRBJ1-6,TGTGCCAGCAGAGGAGGGAGTTCACCCCTCCACTTT,CASRGGSSPLHF
TRBD1,-,TRBV19,TRBJ1-5,TGTGCCAGTAGTCGGACAGGGTTTAGCAATCAGCCCCAGCATTTT,CASSRTGFSNQPQHF
-,-,TRBV24-1,TRBJ1-1,TGTGCCACCAGTGATGAGGTCGGGAACGAAGCTTTCTTT,CATSDEVGNEAFF
-,-,TRBV30,TRBJ1-6,TGTGCCTGGAGTGGGGAGGGGGGGGCGAATTCACCCCTCCACTTT,CAWSGEGGANSPLHF
-,-,TRBV14,TRBJ2-3,TGTGCCAGCAGCCAAACTACGTCAGGGGCTGGTACGCAGTATTTT,CASSQTTSGAGTQYF
TRBD2,-,TRBV18,TRBJ2-3,TGTGCCAGCTCACCTCAGGCTAGCGGGGGAATTGAGTATTTT,CASSPQASGGIEYF
TRBD2,-,TRBV18,TRBJ2-7,TGTGCCAGCTCACCAGGACTAGCGGGGACCGGATACGAGCAGTACTTC,CASSPGLAGTGYEQYF